This T cell receptor (beta chain) was obtained from a study of blood T cells in healthy people across ages. Study results and caveats: A roughly linear age-dependent decrease characterized TCR beta diversity per million T cells.

Sample-barcoded 5' priming and a J-beta primer mix drove a second PCR of about 6 to 11 cycles. Each cDNA molecule was tagged by a template-switch adaptor that had 12 random nucleotides. TCRdb reprocessed the 5' RACE reads via MiXCR and lists one record per CDR3 protein. The table includes about 1.6 million distinct CDR3 sequences, about 31% detected once. This clonotype appeared many times. Its antigen is currently unknown. Per the germline V gene, CDR1 is MGHRA and CDR2 is YSYEKL. The V gene lost 1 base and the J gene lost 2 bases, with 14 bases spanning the gap. This CDR3 has 16 amino acids. The receptor comes from a woman aged 25 to 39 in good health. The sample consisted of blood. This chain joins TRBV4-1 and TRBJ2-5, with D possibly being TRBD2 (5 bases). The CDR3 region has the DNA TGCGCCAGCAGCCAAGGGTCAGCGGTACAACAAGAGACCCAGTACTTC. Translating it yields CASSQGSAVQQETQYF.